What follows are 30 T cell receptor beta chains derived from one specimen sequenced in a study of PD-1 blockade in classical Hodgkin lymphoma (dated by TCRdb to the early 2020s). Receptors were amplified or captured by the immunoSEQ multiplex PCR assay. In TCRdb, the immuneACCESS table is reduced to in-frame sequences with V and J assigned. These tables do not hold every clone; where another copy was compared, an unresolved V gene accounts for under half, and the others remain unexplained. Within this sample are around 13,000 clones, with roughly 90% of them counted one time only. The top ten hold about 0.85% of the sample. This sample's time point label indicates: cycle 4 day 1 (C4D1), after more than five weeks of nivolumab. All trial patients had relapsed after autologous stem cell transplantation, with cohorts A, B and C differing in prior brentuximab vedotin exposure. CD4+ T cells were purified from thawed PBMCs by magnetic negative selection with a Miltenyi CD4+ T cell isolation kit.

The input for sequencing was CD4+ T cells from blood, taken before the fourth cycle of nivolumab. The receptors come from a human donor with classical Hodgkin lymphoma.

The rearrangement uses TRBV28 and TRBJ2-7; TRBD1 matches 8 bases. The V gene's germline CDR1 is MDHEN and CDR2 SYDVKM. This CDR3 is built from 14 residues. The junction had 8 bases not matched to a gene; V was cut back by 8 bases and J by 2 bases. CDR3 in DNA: TGTGCCAGCGCCCCGGGACAGGCCCCCTACGAGCAGTACTTC. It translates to CASAPGQAPYEQYF.

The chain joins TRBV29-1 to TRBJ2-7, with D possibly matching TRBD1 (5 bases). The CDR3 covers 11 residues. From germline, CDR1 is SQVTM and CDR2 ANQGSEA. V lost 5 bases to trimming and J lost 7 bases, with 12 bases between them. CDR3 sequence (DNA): TGCAGCGTTTGGGGCATCGGGGAGCAGTACTTC. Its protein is CSVWGIGEQYF.

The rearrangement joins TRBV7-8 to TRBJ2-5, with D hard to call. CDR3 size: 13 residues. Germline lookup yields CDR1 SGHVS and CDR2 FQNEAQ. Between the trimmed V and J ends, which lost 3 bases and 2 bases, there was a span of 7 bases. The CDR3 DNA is TGTGCCAGCAGCTTCGGGCAGCAAGAGACCCAGTACTTC. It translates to CASSFGQQETQYF.

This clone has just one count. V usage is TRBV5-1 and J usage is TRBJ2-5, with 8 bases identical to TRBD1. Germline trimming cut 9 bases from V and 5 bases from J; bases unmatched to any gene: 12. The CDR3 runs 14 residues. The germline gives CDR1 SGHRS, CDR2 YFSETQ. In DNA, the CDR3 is TGCGCCACCACCCGACAGGGGACGACGGAGACCCAGTACTTC. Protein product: CATTRQGTTETQYF.

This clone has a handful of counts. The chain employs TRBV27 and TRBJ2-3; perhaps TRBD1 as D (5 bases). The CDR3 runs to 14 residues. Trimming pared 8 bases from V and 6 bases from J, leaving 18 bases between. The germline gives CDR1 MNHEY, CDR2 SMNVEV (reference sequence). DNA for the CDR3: TGTGCCAGCGGCCACGGACATCTCTCGGATACGCAGTATTTT. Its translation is CASGHGHLSDTQYF.

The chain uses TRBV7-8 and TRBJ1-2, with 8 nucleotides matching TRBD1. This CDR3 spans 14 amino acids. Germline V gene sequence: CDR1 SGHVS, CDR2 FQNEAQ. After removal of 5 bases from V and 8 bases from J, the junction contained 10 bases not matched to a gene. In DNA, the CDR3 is TGTGCCAGCAGCCTCCAAGACAGGGGATGGGGCTACACCTTC. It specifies CASSLQDRGWGYTF.

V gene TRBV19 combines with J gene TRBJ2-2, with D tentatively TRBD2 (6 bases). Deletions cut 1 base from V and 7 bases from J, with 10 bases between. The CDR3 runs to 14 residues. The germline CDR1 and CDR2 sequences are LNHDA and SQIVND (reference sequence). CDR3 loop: CASSIAGTGGELFF. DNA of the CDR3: TGTGCCAGTAGTATAGCCGGGACTGGCGGGGAGCTGTTTTTT.

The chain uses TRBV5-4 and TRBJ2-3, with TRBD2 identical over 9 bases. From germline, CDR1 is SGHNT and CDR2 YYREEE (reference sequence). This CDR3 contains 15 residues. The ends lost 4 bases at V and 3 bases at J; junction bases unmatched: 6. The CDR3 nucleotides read TGTGCCAGCAGCAGATCTAGCGGGGAGACAGATACGCAGTATTTT. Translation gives CASSRSSGETDTQYF.

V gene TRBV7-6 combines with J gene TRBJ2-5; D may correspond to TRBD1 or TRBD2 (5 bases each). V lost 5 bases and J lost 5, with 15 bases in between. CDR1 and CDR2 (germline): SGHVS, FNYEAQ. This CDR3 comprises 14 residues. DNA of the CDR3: TGTGCCAGCAGCCGGGACGAGTTATGGGAGACCCAGTACTTC. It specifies CASSRDELWETQYF.

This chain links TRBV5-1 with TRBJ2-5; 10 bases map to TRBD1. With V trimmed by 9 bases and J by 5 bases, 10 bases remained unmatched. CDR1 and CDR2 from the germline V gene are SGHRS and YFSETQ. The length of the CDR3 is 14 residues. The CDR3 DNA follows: TGCGCCACCCGGACAGGGGGAATGGGGGAGACCCAGTACTTC. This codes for CATRTGGMGETQYF.

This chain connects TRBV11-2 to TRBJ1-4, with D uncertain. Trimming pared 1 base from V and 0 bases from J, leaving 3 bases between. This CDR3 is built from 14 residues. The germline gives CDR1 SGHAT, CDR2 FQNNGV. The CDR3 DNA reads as TGTGCCAGCAGCTTAGGTCCAACTAATGAAAAACTGTTTTTT. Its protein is CASSLGPTNEKLFF.

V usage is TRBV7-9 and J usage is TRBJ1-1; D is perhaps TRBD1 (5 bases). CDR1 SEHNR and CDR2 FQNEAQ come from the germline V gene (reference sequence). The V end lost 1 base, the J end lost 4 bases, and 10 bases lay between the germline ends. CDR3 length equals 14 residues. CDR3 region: CASSLEGGATEAFF. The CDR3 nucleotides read TGTGCCAGCAGCTTAGAAGGAGGGGCCACTGAAGCTTTCTTT.

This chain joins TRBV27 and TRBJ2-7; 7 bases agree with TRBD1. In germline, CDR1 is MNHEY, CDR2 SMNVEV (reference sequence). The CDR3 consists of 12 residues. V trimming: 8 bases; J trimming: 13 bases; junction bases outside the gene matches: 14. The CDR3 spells CASARLGDRAYF. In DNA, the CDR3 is TGTGCCAGCGCCCGTCTAGGAGACAGGGCTTACTTC.

The CDR3 DNA is TGTGCCAGCAGCCCCAGTAGCCGGGGAAGCGATACGCAGTATTTT. Its translation: CASSPSSRGSDTQYF. The genes are TRBV5-4 and TRBJ2-3; tentative D call: TRBD2 (5 bases). CDR1 is SGHNT and CDR2 is YYREEE in the germline V gene (reference sequence). This CDR3 spans 15 amino acids. Trimming stripped 4 bases from V and 6 bases from J, with 18 bases between. Using reference TRBV5-4 and TRBJ2-3 for the parts outside the CDR3, the full variable domain is ETGVTQSPTHLIKTRGQQVTLRCSSQSGHNTVSWYQQALGQGPQFIFQYYREEENGRGNFPPRFSGLQFPNYSSELNVNALELDDSALYLCASSPSSRGSDTQYFGPGTRLTVL.

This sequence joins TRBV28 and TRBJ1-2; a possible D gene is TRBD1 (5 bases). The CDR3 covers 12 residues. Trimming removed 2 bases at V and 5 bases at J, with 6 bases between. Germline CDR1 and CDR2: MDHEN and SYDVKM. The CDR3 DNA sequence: TGTGCCAGCAGTTTACCAGGGTATGGCTACACCTTC. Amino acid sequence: CASSLPGYGYTF.

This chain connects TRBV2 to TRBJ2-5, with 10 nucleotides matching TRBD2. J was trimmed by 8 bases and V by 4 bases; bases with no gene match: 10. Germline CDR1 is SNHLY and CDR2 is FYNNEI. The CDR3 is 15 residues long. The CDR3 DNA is TGTGCCAGCAGTGTGTCGTCTAGCGGGAGAGGCACCCAGTACTTC. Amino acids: CASSVSSSGRGTQYF.

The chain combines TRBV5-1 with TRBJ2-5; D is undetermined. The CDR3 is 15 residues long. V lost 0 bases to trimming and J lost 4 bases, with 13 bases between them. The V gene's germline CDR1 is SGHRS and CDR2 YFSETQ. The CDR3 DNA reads TGCGCCAGCAGCTTGGGCGGTTCCGCCCCAGAGACCCAGTACTTC. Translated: CASSLGGSAPETQYF. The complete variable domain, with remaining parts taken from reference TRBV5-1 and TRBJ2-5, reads KAGVTQTPRYLIKTRGQQVTLSCSPISGHRSVSWYQQTPGQGLQFLFEYFSETQRNKGNFPGRFSGRQFSNSRSEMNVSTLELGDSALYLCASSLGGSAPETQYFGPGTRLLVL.

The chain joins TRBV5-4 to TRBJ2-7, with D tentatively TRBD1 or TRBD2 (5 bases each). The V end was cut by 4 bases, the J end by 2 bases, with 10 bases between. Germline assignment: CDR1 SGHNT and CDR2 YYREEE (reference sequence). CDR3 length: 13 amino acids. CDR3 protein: CASSPRGPYEQYF. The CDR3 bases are TGTGCCAGCAGCCCGAGGGGCCCCTACGAGCAGTACTTC.

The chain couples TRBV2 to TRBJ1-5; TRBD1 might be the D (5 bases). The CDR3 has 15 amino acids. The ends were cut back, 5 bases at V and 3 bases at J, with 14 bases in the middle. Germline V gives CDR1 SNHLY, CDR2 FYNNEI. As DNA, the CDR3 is TGTGCCAGCAGTAGACAGTTGCGGGCCAATCAGCCCCAGCATTTT. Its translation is CASSRQLRANQPQHF.

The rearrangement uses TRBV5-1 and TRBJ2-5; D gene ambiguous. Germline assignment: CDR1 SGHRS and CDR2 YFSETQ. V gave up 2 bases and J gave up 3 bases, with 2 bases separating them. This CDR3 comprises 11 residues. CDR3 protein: CASSLKETQYF. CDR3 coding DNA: TGCGCCAGCAGCTTAAAAGAGACCCAGTACTTC.

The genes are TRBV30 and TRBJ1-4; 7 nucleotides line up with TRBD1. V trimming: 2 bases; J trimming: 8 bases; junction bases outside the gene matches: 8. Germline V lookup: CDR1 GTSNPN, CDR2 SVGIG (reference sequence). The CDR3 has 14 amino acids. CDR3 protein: CAWSRRQGGEKLFF. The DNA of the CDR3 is TGTGCCTGGAGTAGGAGACAGGGAGGCGAAAAACTGTTTTTT. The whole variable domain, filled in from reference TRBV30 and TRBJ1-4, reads SQTIHQWPATLVQPVGSPLSLECTVEGTSNPNLYWYRQAAGRGLQLLFYSVGIGQISSEVPQNLSASRPQDRQFILSSKKLLLSDSGFYLCAWSRRQGGEKLFFGSGTQLSVL.

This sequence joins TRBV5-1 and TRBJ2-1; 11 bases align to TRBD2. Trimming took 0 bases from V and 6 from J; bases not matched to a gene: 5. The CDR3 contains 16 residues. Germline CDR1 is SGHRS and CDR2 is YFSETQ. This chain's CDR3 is CASSLDSGLAVNEQFF. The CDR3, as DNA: TGCGCCAGCAGCTTGGATTCGGGACTAGCGGTCAATGAGCAGTTCTTC.

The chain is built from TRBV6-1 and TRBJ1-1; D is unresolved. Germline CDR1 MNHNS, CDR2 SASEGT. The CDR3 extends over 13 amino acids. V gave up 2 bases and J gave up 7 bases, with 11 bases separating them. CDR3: CASSERVQIEAFF. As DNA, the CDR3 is TGTGCCAGCAGTGAAAGAGTACAGATTGAAGCTTTCTTT.

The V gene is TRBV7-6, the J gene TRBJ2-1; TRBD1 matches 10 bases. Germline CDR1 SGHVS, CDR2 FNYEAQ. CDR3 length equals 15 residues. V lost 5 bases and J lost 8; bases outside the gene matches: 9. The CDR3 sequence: CASSRQGAEKDEQFF. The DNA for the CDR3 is TGTGCCAGCAGCCGACAGGGGGCAGAGAAGGATGAGCAGTTCTTC.

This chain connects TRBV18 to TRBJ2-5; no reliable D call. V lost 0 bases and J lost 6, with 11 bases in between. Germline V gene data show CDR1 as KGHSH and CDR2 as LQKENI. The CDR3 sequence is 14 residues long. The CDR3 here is CASSPPGTFQTQYF. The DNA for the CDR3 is TGTGCCAGCTCACCACCGGGAACATTCCAGACCCAGTACTTC.

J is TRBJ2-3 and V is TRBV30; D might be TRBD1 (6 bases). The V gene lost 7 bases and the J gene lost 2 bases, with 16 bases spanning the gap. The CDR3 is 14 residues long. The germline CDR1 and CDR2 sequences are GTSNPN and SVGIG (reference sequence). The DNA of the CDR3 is TGTGCCTTAGACCAGGGGACATCCACAGATACGCAGTATTTT. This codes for CALDQGTSTDTQYF. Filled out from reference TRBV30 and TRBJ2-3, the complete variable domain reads SQTIHQWPATLVQPVGSPLSLECTVEGTSNPNLYWYRQAAGRGLQLLFYSVGIGQISSEVPQNLSASRPQDRQFILSSKKLLLSDSGFYLCALDQGTSTDTQYFGPGTRLTVL.

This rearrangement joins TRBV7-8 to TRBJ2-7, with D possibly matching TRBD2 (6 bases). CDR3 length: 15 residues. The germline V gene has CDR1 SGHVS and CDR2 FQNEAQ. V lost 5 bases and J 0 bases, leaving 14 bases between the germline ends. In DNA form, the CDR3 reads TGTGCCAGCAGCCGGATTGGCGGGACCTCCTACGAGCAGTACTTC. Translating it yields CASSRIGGTSYEQYF.

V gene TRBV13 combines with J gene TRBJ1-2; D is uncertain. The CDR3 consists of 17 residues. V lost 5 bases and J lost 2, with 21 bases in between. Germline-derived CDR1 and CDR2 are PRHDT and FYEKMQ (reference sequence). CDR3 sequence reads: CASSLEGPNKKNYGYTF. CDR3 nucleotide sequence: TGTGCCAGCAGCCTAGAGGGCCCGAACAAGAAGAACTATGGCTACACCTTC. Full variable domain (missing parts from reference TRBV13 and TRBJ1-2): AAGVIQSPRHLIKEKRETATLKCYPIPRHDTVYWYQQGPGQDPQFLISFYEKMQSDKGSIPDRFSAQQFSDYHSELNMSSLELGDSALYFCASSLEGPNKKNYGYTFGSGTRLTVV.

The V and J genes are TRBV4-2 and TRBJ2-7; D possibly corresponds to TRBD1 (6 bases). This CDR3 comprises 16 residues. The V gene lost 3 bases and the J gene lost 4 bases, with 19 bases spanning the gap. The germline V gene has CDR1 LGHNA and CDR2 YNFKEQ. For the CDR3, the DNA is TGTGCCAGCAGCCACGCAGGGGCTTCGAATCCATACGAGCAGTACTTC. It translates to CASSHAGASNPYEQYF.

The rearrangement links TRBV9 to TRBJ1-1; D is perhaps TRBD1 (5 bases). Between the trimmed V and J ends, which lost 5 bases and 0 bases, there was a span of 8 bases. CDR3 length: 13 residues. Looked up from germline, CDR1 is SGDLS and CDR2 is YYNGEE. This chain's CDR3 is CASSQGLNTEAFF. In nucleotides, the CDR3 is TGTGCCAGCAGTCAGGGTTTGAACACTGAAGCTTTCTTT.